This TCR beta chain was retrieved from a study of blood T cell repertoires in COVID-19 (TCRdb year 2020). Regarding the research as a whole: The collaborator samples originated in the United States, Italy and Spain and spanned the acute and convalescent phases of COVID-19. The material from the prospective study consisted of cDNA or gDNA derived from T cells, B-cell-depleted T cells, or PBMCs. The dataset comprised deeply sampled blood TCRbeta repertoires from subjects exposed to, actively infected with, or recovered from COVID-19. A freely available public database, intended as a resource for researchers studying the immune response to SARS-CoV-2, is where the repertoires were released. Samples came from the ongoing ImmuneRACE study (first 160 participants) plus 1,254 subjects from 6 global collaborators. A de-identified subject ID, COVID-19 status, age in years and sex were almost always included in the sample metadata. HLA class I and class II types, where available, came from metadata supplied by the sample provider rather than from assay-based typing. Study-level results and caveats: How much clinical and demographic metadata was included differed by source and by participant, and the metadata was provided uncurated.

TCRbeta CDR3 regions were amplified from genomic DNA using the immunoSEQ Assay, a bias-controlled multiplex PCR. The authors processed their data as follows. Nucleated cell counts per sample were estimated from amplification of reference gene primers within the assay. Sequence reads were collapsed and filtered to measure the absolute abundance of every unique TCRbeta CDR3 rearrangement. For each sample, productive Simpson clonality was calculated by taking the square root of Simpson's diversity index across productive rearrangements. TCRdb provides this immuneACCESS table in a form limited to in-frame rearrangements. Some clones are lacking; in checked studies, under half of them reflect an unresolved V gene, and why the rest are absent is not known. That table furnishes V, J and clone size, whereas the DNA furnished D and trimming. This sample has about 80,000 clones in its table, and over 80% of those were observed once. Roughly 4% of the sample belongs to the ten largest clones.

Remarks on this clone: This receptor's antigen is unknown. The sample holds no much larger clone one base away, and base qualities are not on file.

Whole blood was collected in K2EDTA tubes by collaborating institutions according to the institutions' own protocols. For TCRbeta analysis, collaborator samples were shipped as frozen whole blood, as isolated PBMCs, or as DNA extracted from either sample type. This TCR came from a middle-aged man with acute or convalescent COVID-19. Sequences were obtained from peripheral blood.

The CDR3 protein is CASSYGTGSEKLFF. The sequenced DNA is TGTGCCAGCAGTTACGGGACAGGGAGTGAAAAACTGTTTTTT. The V and J segments used are TRBV6-5 and TRBJ1-4; the central 9 bases match TRBD1. The germline V gene provides CDR1 MNHEY and CDR2 SVGAGI. V ends up 2 bases short and J 7 bases short, with an unmatched junction base count of 2. From the cysteine through the phenylalanine, the CDR3 covers 14 amino acids. Left in the record is the CDR3 DNA by itself, 42 bases read in frame from the first base.